This T cell receptor (beta chain) was found in a study of naive and memory T cell subsets. Study conclusions and caveats: TCR abundance followed a power law differing between naive and memory subsets.

Turning to this clonotype: Its antigen is as yet unknown.

CMV status came from CD4+ IFNgamma after overnight CMV lysate stimulation. The beta constant-region primer was an equimolar mix of two oligonucleotides covering TRBC1 and TRBC2. Four rounds of PCR amplified the ligated cDNA using nested alpha and beta constant-region primers plus SP2. TCRdb fed the UMI-ligation and nested PCR reads into MiXCR, producing one record per CDR3 protein. This sample yields 6,000 to 8,000 distinct CDR3 sequences, of which roughly 30% are seen a single time; about 61% belongs to the top ten. The V gene lost 4 bases and the J gene lost 2 bases, with 12 bases spanning the gap. Germline assignment: CDR1 SEHNR and CDR2 FQNEAQ (reference sequence). This CDR3 is built from 14 residues.

Sequenced: CD8+ TEMRA cells from blood. This sample's subset: effector memory re-expressing CD45RA, CD45RA+ CD27-. V and J are TRBV7-9 and TRBJ2-7, with a weak D call TRBD1 (6 bases). The TCR was taken from a human donor in good health. The CDR3 DNA sequence: TGTGCCAGCAGCTGGACAGATACAGCCTACGAGCAGTACTTC. Translated, it gives CASSWTDTAYEQYF. Full variable domain (rest looked up from reference TRBV7-9 and TRBJ2-7): DTGVSQNPRHKITKRGQNVTFRCDPISEHNRLYWYRQTLGQGPEFLTYFQNEAQLEKSRLLSDRFSAERPKGSFSTLEIQRTEQGDSAMYLCASSWTDTAYEQYFGPGTRLTVT.